This TCR beta chain comes out of a study of T cell responses to AZD1222 COVID-19 vaccine. Study findings and constraints: Close to half of all spike-specific TCRs reportedly target regions of the variants that are unmutated. Repertoire samples came only from after the peak T cell response. Seropositive status at baseline applied to only 6 or 7 AZD1222 recipients. When two AZD1222 doses had been given, Spike-specific TCR breadth and depth rose.

With respect to this clone: The antigen is not known.

Clones were sequenced by immunoSEQ multiplex PCR, and TCRdb holds only the in-frame ones, with some missing. The sample shows roughly 180,000 clones, approximately 89% of them seen only once. After removal of 4 bases from V and 5 bases from J, the junction contained 3 bases not matched to a gene. From germline, CDR1 is SGHNT and CDR2 YENEEA. The CDR3 has 13 residues. The receptor comes from an adult who received the AZD1222 COVID-19 vaccine. V gene TRBV11-3 combines with J gene TRBJ2-5; 8 bases line up with TRBD1. Sample: peripheral blood, taken 28 days after the second AZD1222 dose. The CDR3: CASSSYRGETQYF. CDR3 bases: TGTGCCAGCAGCTCCTACAGGGGGGAGACCCAGTACTTC. The complete variable domain, with remaining parts taken from reference TRBV11-3 and TRBJ2-5, reads EAGVVQSPRYKIIEKKQPVAFWCNPISGHNTLYWYLQNLGQGPELLIRYENEEAVDDSQLPKDRFSAERLKGVDSTLKIQPAELGDSAVYLCASSSYRGETQYFGPGTRLLVL.